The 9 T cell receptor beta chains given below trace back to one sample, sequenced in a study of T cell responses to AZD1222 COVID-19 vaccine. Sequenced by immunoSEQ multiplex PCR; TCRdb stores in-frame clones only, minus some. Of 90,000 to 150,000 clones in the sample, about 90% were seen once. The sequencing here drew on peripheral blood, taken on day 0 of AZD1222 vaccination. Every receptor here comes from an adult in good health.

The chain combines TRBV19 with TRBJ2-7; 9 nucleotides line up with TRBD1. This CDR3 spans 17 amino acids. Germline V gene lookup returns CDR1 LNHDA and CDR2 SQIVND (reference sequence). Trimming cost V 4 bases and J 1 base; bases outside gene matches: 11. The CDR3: CASSRLPGQGSSYEQYF. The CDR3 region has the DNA TGTGCCAGTAGTAGACTTCCGGGACAGGGTTCATCCTACGAGCAGTACTTC. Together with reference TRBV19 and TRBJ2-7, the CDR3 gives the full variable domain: DGGITQSPKYLFRKEGQNVTLSCEQNLNHDAMYWYRQDPGQGLRLIYYSQIVNDFQKGDIAEGYSVSREKKESFPLTVTSAQKNPTAFYLCASSRLPGQGSSYEQYFGPGTRLTVT.

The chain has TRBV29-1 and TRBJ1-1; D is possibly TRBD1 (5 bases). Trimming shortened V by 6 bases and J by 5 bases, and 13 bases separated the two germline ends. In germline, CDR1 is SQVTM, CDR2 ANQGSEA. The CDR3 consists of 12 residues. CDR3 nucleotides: TGCAGCGTCTACCTGGGGGGTACTGAAGCTTTCTTT. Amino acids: CSVYLGGTEAFF.

The CDR3, as DNA: TGTGCCAGTAGTATAGGCCCGACAGGGGGCAATTCACCCCTCCACTTT. This translates into CASSIGPTGGNSPLHF. The rearrangement links TRBV19 to TRBJ1-6, with 10 bases identical to TRBD1. Germline V lookup: CDR1 LNHDA, CDR2 SQIVND (reference sequence). The CDR3 consists of 16 residues. Losses at the gene ends were 1 base for V and 7 bases for J; bases not matched to a gene: 4.

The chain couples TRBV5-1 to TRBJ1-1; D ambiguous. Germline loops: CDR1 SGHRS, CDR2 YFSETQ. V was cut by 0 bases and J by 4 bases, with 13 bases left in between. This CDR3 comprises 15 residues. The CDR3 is CASSLAPGVSTEAFF. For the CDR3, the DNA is TGCGCCAGCAGCTTGGCCCCGGGCGTGAGCACTGAAGCTTTCTTT.

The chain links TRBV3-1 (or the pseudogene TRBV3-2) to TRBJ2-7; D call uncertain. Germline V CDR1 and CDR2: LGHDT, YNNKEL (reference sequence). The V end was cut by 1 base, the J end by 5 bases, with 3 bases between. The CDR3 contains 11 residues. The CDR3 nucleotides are TGTGCCAGCAGCCAAGTCCACGAGCAGTACTTC. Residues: CASSQVHEQYF.

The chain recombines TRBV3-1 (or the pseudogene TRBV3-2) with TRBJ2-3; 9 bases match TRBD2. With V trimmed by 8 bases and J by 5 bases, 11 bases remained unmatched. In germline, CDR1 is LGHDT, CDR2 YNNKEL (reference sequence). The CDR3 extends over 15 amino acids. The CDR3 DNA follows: TGTGCCAGCCGTAGTGCGGGAGGGCCCGTAGATACGCAGTATTTT. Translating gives CASRSAGGPVDTQYF.

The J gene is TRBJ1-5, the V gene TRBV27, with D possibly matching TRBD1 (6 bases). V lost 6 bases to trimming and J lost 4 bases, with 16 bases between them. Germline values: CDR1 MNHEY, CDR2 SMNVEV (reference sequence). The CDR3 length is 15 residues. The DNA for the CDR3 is TGTGCCAGCAGGTTCGCAGGGGCTAGGAATCAGCCCCAGCATTTT. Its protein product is CASRFAGARNQPQHF.

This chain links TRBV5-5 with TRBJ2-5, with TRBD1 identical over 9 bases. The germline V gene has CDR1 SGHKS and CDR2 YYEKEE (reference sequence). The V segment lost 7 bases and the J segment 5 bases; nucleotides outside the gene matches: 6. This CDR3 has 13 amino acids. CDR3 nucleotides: TGTGCCAGCCAGACAGGGGGTGGGGAGACCCAGTACTTC. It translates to CASQTGGGETQYF.

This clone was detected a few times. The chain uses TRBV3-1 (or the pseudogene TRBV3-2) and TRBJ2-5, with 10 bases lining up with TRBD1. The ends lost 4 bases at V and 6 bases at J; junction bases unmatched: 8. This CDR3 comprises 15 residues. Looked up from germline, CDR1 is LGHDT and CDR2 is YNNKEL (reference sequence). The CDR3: CASSLGTGARQTQYF. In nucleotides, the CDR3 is TGTGCCAGCAGCCTCGGGACAGGGGCGCGACAGACCCAGTACTTC.